One T cell receptor beta chain is described in this entry. Sample treatment: 15 to 20 received Ad26.COV2.S at low or high dose, single or two shots; roughly five received placebo; per-sample allocation not given. Samples were taken on day 63 after the first vaccine or placebo injection. Sequencing used immunoSEQ multiplex PCR; TCRdb keeps in-frame clones, though not all of them. The sample has about 440,000 clones, roughly 91% seen once. The CDR3 contains 14 residues. V was cut by 4 bases and J by 6 bases, with 13 bases left in between. Germline V gives CDR1 SGHNT, CDR2 YYREEE (reference sequence). The sample is drawn from a study of Ad26.COV2.S vaccination and SARS-CoV-2 variants.

The sequencing here drew on peripheral blood, taken in a trial of Ad26.COV2.S vaccine versus placebo. This TCR was recovered from a person aged 18-60 years who received the Ad26.COV2.S COVID-19 vaccine or a placebo. The rearrangement links TRBV5-4 to TRBJ1-4; D remains ambiguous. CDR3 sequence reads: CASSREVGDEKLFF. The CDR3 nucleotides are TGTGCCAGCAGCCGGGAGGTCGGAGATGAAAAACTGTTTTTT.